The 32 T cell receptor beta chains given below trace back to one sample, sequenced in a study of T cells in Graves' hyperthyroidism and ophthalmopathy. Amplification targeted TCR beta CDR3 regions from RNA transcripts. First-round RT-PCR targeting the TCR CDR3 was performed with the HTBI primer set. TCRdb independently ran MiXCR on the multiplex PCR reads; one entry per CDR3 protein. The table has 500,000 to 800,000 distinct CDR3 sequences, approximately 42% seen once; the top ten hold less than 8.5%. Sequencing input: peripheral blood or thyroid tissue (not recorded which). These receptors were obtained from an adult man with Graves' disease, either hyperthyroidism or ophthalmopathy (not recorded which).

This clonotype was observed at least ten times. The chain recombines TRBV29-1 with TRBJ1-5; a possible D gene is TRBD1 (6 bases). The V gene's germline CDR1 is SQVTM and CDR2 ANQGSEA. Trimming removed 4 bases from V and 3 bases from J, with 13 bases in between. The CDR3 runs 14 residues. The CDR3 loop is CSVAKGGPNQPQHF. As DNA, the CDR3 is TGCAGCGTTGCGAAGGGGGGCCCCAATCAGCCCCAGCATTTT.

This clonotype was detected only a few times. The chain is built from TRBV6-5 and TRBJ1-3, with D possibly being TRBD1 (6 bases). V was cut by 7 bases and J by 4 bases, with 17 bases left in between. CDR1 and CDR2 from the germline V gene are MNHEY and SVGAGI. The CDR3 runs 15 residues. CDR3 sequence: CASMYREMPGNTIYF. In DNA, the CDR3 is TGTGCCAGCATGTACAGGGAGATGCCCGGAAACACCATATATTTT.

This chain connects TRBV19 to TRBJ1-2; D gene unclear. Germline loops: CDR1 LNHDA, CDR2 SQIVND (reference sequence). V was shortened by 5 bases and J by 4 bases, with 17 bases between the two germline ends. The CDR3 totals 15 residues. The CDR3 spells CASSLRHRATYGYTF. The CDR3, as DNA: TGTGCCAGTAGTCTTCGACACCGAGCGACCTATGGCTACACCTTC.

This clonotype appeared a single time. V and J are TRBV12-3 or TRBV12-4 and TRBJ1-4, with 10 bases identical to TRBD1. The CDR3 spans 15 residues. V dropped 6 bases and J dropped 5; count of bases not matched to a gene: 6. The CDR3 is CASRTDRGTNEKLFF. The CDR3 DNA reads TGTGCCAGCAGAACGGACAGGGGGACGAATGAAAAACTGTTTTTT.

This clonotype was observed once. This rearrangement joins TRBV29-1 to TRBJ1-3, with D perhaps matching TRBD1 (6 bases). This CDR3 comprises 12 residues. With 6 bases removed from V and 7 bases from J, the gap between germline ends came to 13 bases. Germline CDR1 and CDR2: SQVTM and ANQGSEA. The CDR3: CSVTGTLNTIYF. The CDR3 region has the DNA TGCAGCGTAACCGGGACACTGAACACCATATATTTT.

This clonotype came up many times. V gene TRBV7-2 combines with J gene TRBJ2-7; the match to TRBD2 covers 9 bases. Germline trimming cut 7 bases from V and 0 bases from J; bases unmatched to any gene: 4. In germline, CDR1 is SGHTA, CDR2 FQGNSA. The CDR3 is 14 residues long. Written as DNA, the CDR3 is TGTGCCAGCACCGTTAGCGGGAGCTCCTACGAGCAGTACTTC. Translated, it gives CASTVSGSSYEQYF.

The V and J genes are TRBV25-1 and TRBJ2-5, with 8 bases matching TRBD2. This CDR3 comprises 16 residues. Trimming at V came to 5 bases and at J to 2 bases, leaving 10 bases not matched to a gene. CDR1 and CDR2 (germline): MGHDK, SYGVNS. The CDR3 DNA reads TGTGCCAGCAGTACATCGACTAGCGCCGAACAAGAGACCCAGTACTTC. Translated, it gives CASSTSTSAEQETQYF.

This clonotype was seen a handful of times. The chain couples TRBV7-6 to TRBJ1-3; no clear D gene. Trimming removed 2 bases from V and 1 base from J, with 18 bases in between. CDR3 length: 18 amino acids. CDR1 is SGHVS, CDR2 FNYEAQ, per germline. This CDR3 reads CASSLSLAGRVSGNTIYF. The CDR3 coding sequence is TGTGCCAGCAGCTTATCCTTGGCGGGTAGGGTTTCTGGAAACACCATATATTTT.

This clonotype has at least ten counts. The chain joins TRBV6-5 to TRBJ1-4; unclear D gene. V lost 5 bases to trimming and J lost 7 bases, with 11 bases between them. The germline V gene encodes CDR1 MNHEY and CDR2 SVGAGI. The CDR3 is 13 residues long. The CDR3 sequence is CASSEWSGEKLFF. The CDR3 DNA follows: TGTGCCAGCAGTGAGTGGTCTGGTGAAAAACTGTTTTTT.

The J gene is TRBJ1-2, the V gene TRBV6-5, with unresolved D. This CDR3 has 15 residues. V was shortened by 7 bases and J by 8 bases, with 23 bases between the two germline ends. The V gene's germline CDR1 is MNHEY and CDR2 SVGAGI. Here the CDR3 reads CASTPEGARRGGYTF. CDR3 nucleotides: TGTGCCAGCACTCCGGAAGGCGCAAGGAGAGGCGGCTACACCTTC.

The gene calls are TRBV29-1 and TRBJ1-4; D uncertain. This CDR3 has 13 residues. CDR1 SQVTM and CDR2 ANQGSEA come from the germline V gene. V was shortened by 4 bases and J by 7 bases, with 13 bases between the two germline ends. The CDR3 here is CSVVRAMSEKLFF. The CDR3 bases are TGCAGCGTTGTTAGGGCCATGTCTGAAAAACTGTTTTTT. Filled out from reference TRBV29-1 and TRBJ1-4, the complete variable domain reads SAVISQKPSRDICQRGTSLTIQCQVDSQVTMMFWYRQQPGQSLTLIATANQGSEATYESGFVIDKFPISRPNLTFSTLTVSNMSPEDSSIYLCSVVRAMSEKLFFGSGTQLSVL.

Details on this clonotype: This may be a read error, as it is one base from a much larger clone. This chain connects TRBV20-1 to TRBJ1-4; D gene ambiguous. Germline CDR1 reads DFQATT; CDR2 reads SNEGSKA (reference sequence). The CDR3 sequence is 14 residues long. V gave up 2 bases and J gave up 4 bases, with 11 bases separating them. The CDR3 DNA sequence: TGCAGTGCTAGACCAGACGGCGTTAATGAAAAACTGTTTTTT. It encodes CSARPDGVNEKLFF.

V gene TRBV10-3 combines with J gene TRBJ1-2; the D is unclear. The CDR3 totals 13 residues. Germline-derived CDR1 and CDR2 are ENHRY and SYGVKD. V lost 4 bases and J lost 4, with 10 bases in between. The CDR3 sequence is CAISVEGRYGYTF. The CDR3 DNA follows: TGTGCCATCAGTGTTGAGGGCCGCTATGGCTACACCTTC.

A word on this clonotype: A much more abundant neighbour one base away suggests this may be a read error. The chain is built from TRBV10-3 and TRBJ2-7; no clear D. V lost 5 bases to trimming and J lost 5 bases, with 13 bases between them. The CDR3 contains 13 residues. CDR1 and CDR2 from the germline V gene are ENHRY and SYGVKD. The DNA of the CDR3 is TGTGCCATCAGTTGGGGTCGTTTGAACGAGCAGTACTTC. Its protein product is CAISWGRLNEQYF.

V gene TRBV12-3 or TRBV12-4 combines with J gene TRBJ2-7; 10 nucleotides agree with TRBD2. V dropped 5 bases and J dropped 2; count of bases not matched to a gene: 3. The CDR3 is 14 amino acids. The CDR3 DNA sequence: TGTGCCAGCAGTGCTAGCGGGAGACCCTACGAGCAGTACTTC. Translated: CASSASGRPYEQYF.

The CDR3 coding sequence is TGTGCCAGCAGTGAACAGGGGGCGATGAACACTGAAGCTTTCTTT. Encoded protein: CASSEQGAMNTEAFF. The V and J genes are TRBV6-1 and TRBJ1-1, with TRBD1 matching over 8 bases. V was pared by 2 bases and J by 0 bases, with 2 bases of the junction left unmatched. Germline CDR1 is MNHNS and CDR2 is SASEGT. The CDR3 runs to 15 residues.

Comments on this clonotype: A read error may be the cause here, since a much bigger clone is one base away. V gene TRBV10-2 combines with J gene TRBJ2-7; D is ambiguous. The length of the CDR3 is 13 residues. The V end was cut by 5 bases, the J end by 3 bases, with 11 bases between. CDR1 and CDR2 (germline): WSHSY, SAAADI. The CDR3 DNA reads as TGCGCCAGCAGTAAGGGCAGATTCTACGAGCAGTACTTC. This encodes CASSKGRFYEQYF.

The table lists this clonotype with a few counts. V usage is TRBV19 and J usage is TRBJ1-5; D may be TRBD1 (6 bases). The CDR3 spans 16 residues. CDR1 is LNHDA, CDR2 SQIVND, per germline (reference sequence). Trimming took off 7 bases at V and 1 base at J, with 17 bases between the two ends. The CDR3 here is CASTSRGDASNQPQHF. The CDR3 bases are TGTGCCAGTACTAGCAGGGGAGATGCGAGCAATCAGCCCCAGCATTTT.

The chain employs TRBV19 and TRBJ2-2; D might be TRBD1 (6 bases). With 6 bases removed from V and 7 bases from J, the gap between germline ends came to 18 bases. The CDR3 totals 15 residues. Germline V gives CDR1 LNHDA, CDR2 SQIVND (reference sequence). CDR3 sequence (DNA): TGTGCCAGTAGACAGGGCCCGACGAGAGTCGGGGAGCTGTTTTTT. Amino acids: CASRQGPTRVGELFF.

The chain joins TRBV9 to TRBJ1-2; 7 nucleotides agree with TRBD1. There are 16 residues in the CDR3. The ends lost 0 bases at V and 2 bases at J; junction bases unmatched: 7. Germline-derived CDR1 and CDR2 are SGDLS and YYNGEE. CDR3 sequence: CASSVAEGQDNYGYTF. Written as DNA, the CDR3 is TGTGCCAGCAGCGTAGCGGAAGGACAGGACAACTATGGCTACACCTTC.

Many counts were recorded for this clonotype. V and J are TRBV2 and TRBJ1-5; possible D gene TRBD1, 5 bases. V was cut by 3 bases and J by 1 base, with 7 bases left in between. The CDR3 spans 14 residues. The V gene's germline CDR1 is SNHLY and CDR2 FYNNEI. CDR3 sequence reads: CASSEGRSNQPQHF. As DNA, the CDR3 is TGTGCCAGCAGTGAGGGACGGAGCAATCAGCCCCAGCATTTT. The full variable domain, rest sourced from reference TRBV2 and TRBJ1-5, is EPEVTQTPSHQVTQMGQEVILRCVPISNHLYFYWYRQILGQKVEFLVSFYNNEISEKSEIFDDQFSVERPDGSNFTLKIRSTKLEDSAMYFCASSEGRSNQPQHFGDGTRLSIL.

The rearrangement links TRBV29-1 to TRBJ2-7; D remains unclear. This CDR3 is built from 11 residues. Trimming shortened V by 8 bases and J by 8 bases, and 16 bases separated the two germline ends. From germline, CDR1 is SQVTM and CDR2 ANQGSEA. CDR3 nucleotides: TGCAGCAGCCACCAGGATGGTCAGCAGTACTTC. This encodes CSSHQDGQQYF.

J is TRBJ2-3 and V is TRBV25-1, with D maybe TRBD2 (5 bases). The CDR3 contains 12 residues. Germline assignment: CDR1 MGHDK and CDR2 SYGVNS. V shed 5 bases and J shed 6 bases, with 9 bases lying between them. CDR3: CASSYGVDTQYF. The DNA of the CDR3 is TGTGCCAGCAGTTACGGGGTGGATACGCAGTATTTT. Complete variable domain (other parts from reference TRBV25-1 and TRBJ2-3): EADIYQTPRYLVIGTGKKITLECSQTMGHDKMYWYQQDPGMELHLIHYSYGVNSTEKGDLSSESTVSRIRTEHFPLTLESARPSHTSQYLCASSYGVDTQYFGPGTRLTVL.

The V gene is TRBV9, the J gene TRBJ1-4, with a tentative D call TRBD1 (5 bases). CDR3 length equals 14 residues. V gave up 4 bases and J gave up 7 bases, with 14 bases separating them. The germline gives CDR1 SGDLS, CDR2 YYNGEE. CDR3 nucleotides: TGTGCCAGCAGCACTAGTCCGGGGCGTGAAAAACTGTTTTTT. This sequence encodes CASSTSPGREKLFF.

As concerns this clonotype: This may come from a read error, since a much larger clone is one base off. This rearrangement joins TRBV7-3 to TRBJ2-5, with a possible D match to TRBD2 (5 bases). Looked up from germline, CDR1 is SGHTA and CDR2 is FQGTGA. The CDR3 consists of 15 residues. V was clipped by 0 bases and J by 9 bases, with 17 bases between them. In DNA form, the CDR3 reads TGTGCCAGCAGCTTAACAGGATTCGGCCAGGAGGCCCAGTACTTC. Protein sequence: CASSLTGFGQEAQYF.

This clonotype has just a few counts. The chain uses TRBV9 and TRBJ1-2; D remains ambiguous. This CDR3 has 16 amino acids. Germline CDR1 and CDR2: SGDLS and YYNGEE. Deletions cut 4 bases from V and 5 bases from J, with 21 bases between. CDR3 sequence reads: CASSSPGWDSEYGYTF. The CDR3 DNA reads TGTGCCAGCAGCTCGCCGGGATGGGATTCAGAATATGGCTACACCTTC.

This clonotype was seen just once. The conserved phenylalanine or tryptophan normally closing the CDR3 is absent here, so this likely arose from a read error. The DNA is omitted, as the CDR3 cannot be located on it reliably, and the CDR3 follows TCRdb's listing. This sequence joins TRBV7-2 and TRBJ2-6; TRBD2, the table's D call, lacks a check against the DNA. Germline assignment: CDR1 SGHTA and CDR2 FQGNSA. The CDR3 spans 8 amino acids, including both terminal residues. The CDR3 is CASNEGTS.

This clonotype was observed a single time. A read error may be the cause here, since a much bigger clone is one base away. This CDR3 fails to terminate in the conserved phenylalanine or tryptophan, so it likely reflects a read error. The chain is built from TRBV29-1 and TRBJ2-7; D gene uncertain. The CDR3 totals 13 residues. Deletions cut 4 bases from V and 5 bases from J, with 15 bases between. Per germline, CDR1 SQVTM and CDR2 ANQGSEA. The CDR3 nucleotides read TGCAGCGTTGCGTCCGGGCCAGGCAACGAGCAGTACCTC. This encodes CSVASGPGNEQYL.

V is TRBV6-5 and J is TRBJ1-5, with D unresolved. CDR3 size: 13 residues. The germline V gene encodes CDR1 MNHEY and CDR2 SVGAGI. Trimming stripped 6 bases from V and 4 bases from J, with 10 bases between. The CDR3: CASRPMLNQPQHF. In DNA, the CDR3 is TGTGCCAGCAGGCCTATGTTAAATCAGCCCCAGCATTTT.

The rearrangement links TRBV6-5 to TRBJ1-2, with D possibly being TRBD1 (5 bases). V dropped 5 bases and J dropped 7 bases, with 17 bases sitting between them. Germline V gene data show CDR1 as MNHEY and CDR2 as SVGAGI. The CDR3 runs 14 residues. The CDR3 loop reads CASSESLRGSGYTF. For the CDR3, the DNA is TGTGCCAGCAGTGAAAGTTTGAGGGGATCTGGCTACACCTTC.

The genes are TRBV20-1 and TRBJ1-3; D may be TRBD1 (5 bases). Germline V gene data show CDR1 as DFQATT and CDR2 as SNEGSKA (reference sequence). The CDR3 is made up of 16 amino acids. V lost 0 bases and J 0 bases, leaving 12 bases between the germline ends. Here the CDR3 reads CSARDLQGHSGNTIYF. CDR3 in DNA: TGCAGTGCTAGAGATCTGCAGGGCCACTCTGGAAACACCATATATTTT.

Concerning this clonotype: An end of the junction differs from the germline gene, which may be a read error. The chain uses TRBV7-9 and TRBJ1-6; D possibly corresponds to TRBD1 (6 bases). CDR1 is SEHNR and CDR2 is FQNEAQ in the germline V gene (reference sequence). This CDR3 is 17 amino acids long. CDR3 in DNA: TGCGCCAGCAGCCAAGAACAGGGTCGGCGGGCTAATTCACCCCTCCACTTT. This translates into CASSQEQGRRANSPLHF. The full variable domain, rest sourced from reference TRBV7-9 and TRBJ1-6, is DTGVSQNPRHKITKRGQNVTFRCDPISEHNRLYWYRQTLGQGPEFLTYFQNEAQLEKSRLLSDRFSAERPKGSFSTLEIQRTEQGDSAMYLCASSQEQGRRANSPLHFGNGTRLTVT.